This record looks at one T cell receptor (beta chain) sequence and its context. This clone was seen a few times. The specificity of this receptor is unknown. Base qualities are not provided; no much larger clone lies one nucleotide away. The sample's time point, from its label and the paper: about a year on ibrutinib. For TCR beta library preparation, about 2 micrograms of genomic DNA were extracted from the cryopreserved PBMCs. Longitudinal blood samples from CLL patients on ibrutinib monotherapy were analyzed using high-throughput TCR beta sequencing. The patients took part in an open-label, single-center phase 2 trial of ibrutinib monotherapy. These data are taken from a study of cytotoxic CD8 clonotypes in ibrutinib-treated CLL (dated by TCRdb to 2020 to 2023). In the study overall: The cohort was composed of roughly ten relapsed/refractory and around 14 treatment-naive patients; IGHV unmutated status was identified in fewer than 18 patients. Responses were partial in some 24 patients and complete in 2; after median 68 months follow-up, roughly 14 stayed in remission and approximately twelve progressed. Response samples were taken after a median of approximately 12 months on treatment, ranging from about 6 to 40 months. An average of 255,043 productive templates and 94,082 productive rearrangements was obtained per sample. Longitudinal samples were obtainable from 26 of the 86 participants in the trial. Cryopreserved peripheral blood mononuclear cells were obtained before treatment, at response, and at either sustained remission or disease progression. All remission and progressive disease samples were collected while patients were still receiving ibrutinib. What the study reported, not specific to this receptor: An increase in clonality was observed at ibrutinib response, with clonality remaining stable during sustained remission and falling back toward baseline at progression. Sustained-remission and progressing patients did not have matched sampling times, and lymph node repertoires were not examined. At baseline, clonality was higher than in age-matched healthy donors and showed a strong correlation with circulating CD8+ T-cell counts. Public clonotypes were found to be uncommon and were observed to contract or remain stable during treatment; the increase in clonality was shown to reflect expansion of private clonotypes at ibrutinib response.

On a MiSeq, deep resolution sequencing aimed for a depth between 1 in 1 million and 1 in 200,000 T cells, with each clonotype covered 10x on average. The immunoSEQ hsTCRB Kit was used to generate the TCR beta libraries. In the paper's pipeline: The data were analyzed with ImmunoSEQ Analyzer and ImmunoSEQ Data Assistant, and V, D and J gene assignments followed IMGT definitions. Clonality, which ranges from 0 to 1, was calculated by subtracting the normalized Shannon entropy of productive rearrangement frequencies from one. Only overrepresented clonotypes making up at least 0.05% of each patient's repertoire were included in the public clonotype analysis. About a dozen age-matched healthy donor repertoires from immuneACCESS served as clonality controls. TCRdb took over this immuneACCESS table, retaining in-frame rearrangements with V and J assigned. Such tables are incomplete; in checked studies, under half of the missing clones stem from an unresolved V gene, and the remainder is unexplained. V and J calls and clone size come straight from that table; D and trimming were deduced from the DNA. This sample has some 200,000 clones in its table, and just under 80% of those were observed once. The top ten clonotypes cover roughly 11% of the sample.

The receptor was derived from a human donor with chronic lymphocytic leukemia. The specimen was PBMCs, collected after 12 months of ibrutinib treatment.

The nucleotides read TGTGCCTGGAGTGAGGGTTATCAGCCCCAGCATTTT. This is translated as CAWSEGYQPQHF. The receptor chain draws on TRBV30 and TRBJ1-5; no D gene is confidently identified. The CDR3 measures 12 amino acids from cysteine to phenylalanine. CDR3 DNA is the only sequence kept; it has 36 bases, read in frame from the first base. The germline V gene encodes CDR1 GTSNPN and CDR2 SVGIG (reference sequence). V and J are truncated by 1 base and 5 bases respectively, leaving an intervening sequence of 6 bases.